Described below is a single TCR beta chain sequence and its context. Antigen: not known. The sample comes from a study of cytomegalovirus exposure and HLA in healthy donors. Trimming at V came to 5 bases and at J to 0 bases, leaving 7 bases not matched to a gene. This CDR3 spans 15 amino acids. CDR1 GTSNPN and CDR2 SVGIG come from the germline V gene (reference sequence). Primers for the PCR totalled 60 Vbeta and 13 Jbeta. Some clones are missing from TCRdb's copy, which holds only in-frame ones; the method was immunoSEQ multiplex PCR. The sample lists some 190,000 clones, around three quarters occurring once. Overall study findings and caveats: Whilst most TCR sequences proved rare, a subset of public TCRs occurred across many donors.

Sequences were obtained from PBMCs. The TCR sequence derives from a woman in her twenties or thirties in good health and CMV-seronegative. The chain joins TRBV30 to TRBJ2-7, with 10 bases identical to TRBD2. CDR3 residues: CAWGKVAGGSYEQYF. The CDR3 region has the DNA TGTGCCTGGGGTAAAGTAGCGGGGGGCTCCTACGAGCAGTACTTC.